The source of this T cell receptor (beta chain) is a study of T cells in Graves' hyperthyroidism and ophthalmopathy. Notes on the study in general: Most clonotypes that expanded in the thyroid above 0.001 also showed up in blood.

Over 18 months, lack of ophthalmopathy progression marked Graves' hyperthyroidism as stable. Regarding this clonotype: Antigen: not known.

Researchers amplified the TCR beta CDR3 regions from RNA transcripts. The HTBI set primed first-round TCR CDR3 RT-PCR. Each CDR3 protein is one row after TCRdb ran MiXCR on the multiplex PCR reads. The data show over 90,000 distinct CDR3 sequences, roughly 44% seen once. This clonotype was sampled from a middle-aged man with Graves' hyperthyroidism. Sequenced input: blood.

The CDR3 spells CSGGPLFTSGADTQYF. The CDR3 nucleotides read TGCAGCGGCGGACCCTTATTTACTAGCGGTGCAGATACGCAGTATTTT. The V call is TRBV29-1, the J call TRBJ2-3; 8 bases fit TRBD2. Losses at the gene ends were 7 bases for V and 4 bases for J; bases not matched to a gene: 16. Germline-derived CDR1 and CDR2 are SQVTM and ANQGSEA. The CDR3 length is 16 residues.